Following are 13 T cell receptor beta chains from one sample sequenced in a study of CD4 and CD8 cells across lung adenocarcinoma regions. Via MiXCR, TCRdb re-called the PCR reads, giving one row per CDR3 protein. The top ten hold nearly 50% of the sample, which has about 25,000 distinct CDR3 sequences, over 45% seen once. The sample consisted of CD8+ T cells from the center of a lung tumor. The receptor source for this set is a male donor with lung adenocarcinoma. The CD4 and CD8 labels of this study may be unreliable.

The chain carries TRBV7-8 and TRBJ2-2, with 12 nucleotides matching TRBD2. CDR1 and CDR2 from the germline V gene are SGHVS and FQNEAQ. The CDR3 is 16 amino acids. Trimming took 1 base from V and 7 from J; bases not matched to a gene: 4. The CDR3 region has the DNA TGTGCCAGCAGCTTAGGACTAGCGGGAGCGGGCGGGGAGCTGTTTTTT. Translated, it gives CASSLGLAGAGGELFF.

The DNA of the CDR3 is TGTGCCAGCGGCCCCGAGCGCGGGGGCACAGATACGCAGTATTTT. Protein product: CASGPERGGTDTQYF. The chain couples TRBV6-1 to TRBJ2-3; possibly TRBD2 for D (6 bases). V was pared by 8 bases and J by 1 base, with 16 bases between. The CDR3 spans 15 residues. Germline CDR1 MNHNS, CDR2 SASEGT.

This rearrangement joins TRBV27 to TRBJ1-1; maybe TRBD1 (6 bases). Germline V gives CDR1 MNHEY, CDR2 SMNVEV (reference sequence). Trimming removed 6 bases from V and 5 bases from J, with 13 bases in between. The CDR3 totals 13 residues. CDR3 sequence: CASRLDRRTEAFF. The CDR3 DNA is TGTGCCAGCAGGTTGGACAGAAGGACTGAAGCTTTCTTT.

This clonotype was detected many times. The chain joins TRBV6-1 to TRBJ2-7; 7 bases agree with TRBD2. In germline, CDR1 is MNHNS, CDR2 SASEGT. The CDR3 is made up of 14 amino acids. J was trimmed by 0 bases and V by 7 bases; bases with no gene match: 6. As DNA, the CDR3 is TGTGCCAGCACCCCCCGGGGGGACTCCTACGAGCAGTACTTC. Protein: CASTPRGDSYEQYF.

This clonotype has ten or more counts. The rearrangement links TRBV12-3 or TRBV12-4 to TRBJ2-5; 9 bases are a match to TRBD2. This CDR3 region has 16 residues. V lost 1 base, J lost 4 bases, and 7 bases stayed unmatched. This CDR3 reads CASSLVVAGVLETQYF. As DNA, the CDR3 is TGTGCCAGCAGTTTAGTGGTAGCGGGAGTCTTAGAGACCCAGTACTTC.

The chain joins TRBV5-1 to TRBJ2-1, with D possibly being TRBD2 (7 bases). Trimming stripped 1 base from V and 5 bases from J, with 13 bases between. Per the germline V gene, CDR1 is SGHRS and CDR2 is YFSETQ. The CDR3 spans 15 residues. The CDR3 loop reads CASSLSGGWDNEQFF. CDR3 DNA sequence: TGCGCCAGCAGCTTGTCGGGGGGCTGGGACAATGAGCAGTTCTTC.

This clonotype qualifies as medium-sized (0.01 to 0.1%). V is TRBV6-5 and J is TRBJ2-3, with TRBD1 identical over 8 bases. Unmatched junction bases numbered 2, after V lost 8 bases and J lost 7 bases. The CDR3 consists of 11 residues. Germline CDR1 is MNHEY and CDR2 is SVGAGI. In DNA form, the CDR3 reads TGTGCCAGCCGGGACAGGTATACGCAGTATTTT. Translation: CASRDRYTQYF.

This clonotype is deemed medium-sized (0.01 to 0.1%). The V and J genes are TRBV6-6 and TRBJ2-4; no firm D call. V was trimmed by 7 bases and J by 7 bases, leaving 14 bases between them. Germline values: CDR1 MNHNY, CDR2 SVGAGI (reference sequence). This CDR3 has 13 residues. As DNA, the CDR3 is TGTGCCAGCAACAAACCGACACAGAACATTCAGTACTTC. Translated: CASNKPTQNIQYF.

This clonotype was counted between two and nine times. This sequence joins TRBV6-5 and TRBJ1-1; D not resolved. CDR1 and CDR2 from the germline V gene are MNHEY and SVGAGI. The CDR3 runs 14 residues. V lost 0 bases and J lost 2, with 7 bases in between. CDR3: CASSYSFSNTEAFF. The CDR3 region has the DNA TGTGCCAGCAGTTACTCGTTTTCTAACACTGAAGCTTTCTTT.

The chain's CDR3 is CASSLIDTQYF. In DNA, the CDR3 is TGTGCCAGCAGTCTTATAGATACGCAGTATTTT. The chain links TRBV6-1 to TRBJ2-3; D is unclear. CDR1 is MNHNS and CDR2 is SASEGT in the germline V gene. CDR3 size: 11 residues. The ends were cut back, 5 bases at V and 5 bases at J, with 5 bases in the middle.

This clonotype appeared many times. This sequence joins TRBV4-1 and TRBJ2-5; TRBD1 matches 7 bases. After removal of 5 bases from V and 0 bases from J, the junction contained 6 bases not matched to a gene. The CDR3 has 15 amino acids. Germline values: CDR1 MGHRA, CDR2 YSYEKL. The DNA of the CDR3 is TGCGCCAGCAGCTACGCGGACAGGAACCAAGAGACCCAGTACTTC. Amino acid sequence: CASSYADRNQETQYF.

The rearrangement uses TRBV3-1 and TRBJ2-4; D is possibly TRBD1 (5 bases). The CDR3 contains 13 residues. The V end was cut by 2 bases, the J end by 13 bases, with 15 bases between. CDR1 and CDR2 (germline): LGHDT, YNNKEL (reference sequence). CDR3 in DNA: TGTGCCAGCAGCCAATCCAGGGTCCATGAGCAGTACTTC. Its protein is CASSQSRVHEQYF.

Concerning this clonotype itself: A read error may account for a junction end that differs from germline. In nucleotides, the CDR3 is TGTGCGAGCAGCCCAGGCAAAAATACGCAGTATTTT. This sequence encodes CASSPGKNTQYF. The rearrangement uses TRBV6-1 and TRBJ2-3; no reliable D call. The CDR3 is made up of 12 amino acids. The germline CDR1 and CDR2 sequences are MNHNS and SASEGT.